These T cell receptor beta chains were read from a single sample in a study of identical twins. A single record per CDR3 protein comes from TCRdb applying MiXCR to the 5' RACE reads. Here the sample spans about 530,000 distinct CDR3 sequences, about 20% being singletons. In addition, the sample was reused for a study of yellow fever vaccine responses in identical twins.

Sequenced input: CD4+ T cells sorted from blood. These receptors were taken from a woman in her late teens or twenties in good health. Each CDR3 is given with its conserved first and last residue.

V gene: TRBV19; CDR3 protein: CASSIQLAGGNEQFF
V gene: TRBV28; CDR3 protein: CASSWDRGWSPLHF
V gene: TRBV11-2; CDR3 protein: CASSLPTLKSPFMNEQFF
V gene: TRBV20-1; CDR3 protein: CSARASTVDTEAFF
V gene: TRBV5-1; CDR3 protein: CASSPGTSGVRGTDTQYF
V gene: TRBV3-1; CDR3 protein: CASSQLGRVNEQFF
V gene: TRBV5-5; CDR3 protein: CASSFGPIAQPQHF
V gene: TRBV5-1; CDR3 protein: CASSFLGSNEQFF
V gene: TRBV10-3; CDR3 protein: CAISDPKTTGELFF
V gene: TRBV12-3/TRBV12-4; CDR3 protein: CASSRDSRPPYEQYF
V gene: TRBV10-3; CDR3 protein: CATRASGEGSTNEKLFF
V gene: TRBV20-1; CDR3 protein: CSATLSYNEQFF
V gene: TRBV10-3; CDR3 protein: CAISGGRYPIWGNTEAFF
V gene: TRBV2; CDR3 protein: CASRVQVETDTQYF
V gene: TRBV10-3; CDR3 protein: CAISESGQVTGELFF
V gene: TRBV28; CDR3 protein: CASSLWRAPSTDTQYF
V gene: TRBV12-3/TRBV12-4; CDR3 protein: CASRPDREVSEAFF
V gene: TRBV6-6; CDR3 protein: CASRDGQIPLHF
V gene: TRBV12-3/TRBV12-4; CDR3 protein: CASSVSPPGANVLTF
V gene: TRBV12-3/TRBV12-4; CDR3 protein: CASSFENNQPQHF
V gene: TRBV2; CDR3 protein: CASSRLADGDEQFF
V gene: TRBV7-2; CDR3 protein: CASSLIGSSYNEQFF
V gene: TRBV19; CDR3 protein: CASRGGAELFF
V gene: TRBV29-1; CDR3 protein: CSVGPPGQVVSRDGYTF
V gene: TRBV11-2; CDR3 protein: CASSTRLAGGLLYNEQFF
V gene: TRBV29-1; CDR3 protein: CSVRGQNTGELFF
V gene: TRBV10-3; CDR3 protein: CAISEDRISTEAFF
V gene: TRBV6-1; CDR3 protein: CASCLSGTTYNEQFF
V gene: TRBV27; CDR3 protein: CASSFFQGSTDTQYF
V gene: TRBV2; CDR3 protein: CASSEGDLKRTQYF
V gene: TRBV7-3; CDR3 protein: CASSPTGQGGAFF
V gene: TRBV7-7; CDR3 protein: CASSLEQGRQTQYF
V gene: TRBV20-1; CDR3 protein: CSAPRGRTEAFF
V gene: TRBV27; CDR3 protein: CASSFTTGQETQYF
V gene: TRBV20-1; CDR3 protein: CSARSGGVTDTQYF
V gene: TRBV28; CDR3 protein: CASSPLPAAGQETQYF
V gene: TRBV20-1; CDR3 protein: CSAREGSLTGSYGYTF
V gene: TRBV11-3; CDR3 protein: CASSLVGTGVNEQFF
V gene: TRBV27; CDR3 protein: CASRVLSSGVYGYTF
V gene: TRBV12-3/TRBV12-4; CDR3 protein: CASSFRLAAKQDNEQFF
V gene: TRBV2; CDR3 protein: CASKTDVAGANVLTF
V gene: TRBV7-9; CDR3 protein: CASSLDYLIYNEQFF